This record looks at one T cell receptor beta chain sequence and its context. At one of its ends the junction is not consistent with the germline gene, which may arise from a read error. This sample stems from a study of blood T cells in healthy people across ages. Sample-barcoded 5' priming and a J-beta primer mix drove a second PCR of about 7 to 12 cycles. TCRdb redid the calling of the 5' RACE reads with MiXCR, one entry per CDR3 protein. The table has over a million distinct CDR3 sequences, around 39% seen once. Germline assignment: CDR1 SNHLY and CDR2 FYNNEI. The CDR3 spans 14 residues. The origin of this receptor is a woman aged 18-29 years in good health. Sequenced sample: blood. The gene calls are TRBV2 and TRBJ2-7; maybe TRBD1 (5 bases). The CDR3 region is CAGSATASSYEQYF. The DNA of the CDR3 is TGTGCCGGCAGTGCGACAGCCAGCTCCTACGAGCAGTACTTC. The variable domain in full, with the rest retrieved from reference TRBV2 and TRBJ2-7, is EPEVTQTPSHQVTQMGQEVILRCVPISNHLYFYWYRQILGQKVEFLVSFYNNEISEKSEIFDDQFSVERPDGSNFTLKIRSTKLEDSAMYFCAGSATASSYEQYFGPGTRLTVT.